The 8 T cell receptor beta chains presented below share a single source sample, sequenced in a study of CD8+ T cells in alopecia areata. RNA was extracted and reverse transcribed into cDNA as the sequencing template. Some clones are missing from TCRdb's copy, which holds only in-frame ones; the method was immunoSEQ multiplex PCR. The sample yields about 40,000 clones, approximately 92% seen once. Treatment specified: oral pan-JAK inhibitor, 5-10 mg twice daily. This specimen consisted of CD8+ T cells sorted from blood, obtained at week 24, from a patient treated with tofacitinib. The source of these receptors is a human donor with alopecia areata.

The chain joins TRBV4-1 to TRBJ2-1; D is uncertain. The germline V and J ends were trimmed by 5 bases and 8 bases, with 13 bases remaining between them. Germline CDR1 is MGHRA and CDR2 is YSYEKL. The CDR3 is made up of 13 amino acids. The CDR3 protein is CASSAWQTDEQFF. CDR3 DNA: TGCGCCAGCAGCGCGTGGCAGACGGATGAGCAGTTCTTC.

The J gene is TRBJ2-1, the V gene TRBV28, with 7 bases identical to TRBD2. The CDR3 consists of 17 residues. CDR1 MDHEN and CDR2 SYDVKM come from the germline V gene. V shed 5 bases, J shed 0 bases, and the junction held 10 bases outside the gene matches. This CDR3 reads CASSHPRRGSSYNEQFF. The CDR3, as DNA: TGTGCCAGCAGTCACCCGCGGCGGGGGAGCTCCTACAATGAGCAGTTCTTC.

V usage is TRBV6-6 and J usage is TRBJ2-3, with 7 nucleotides matching TRBD1. The V and J ends lost 2 bases and 1 base, in that order; junction bases with no gene match: 0. The CDR3 is 14 amino acids. Germline loops: CDR1 MNHNY, CDR2 SVGAGI (reference sequence). The CDR3 reads CASSYQGGTDTQYF. For the CDR3, the DNA is TGTGCCAGCAGTTACCAGGGGGGCACAGATACGCAGTATTTT.

The count of this clone is one. The chain is built from TRBV28 and TRBJ2-1; D may be TRBD2 (6 bases). The germline CDR1 and CDR2 sequences are MDHEN and SYDVKM. This CDR3 region has 15 residues. V was pared by 6 bases and J by 1 base, with 13 bases between. This chain's CDR3 is CASRLPRGSYNEQFF. The DNA for the CDR3 is TGTGCCAGCAGACTACCCCGGGGGTCCTACAATGAGCAGTTCTTC.

This clone was detected a few times. The rearrangement joins TRBV5-4 to TRBJ2-4; 10 bases line up with TRBD2. The germline V gene encodes CDR1 SGHNT and CDR2 YYREEE (reference sequence). The trim removed 9 bases at V and 8 bases at J, leaving 11 bases unmatched. This CDR3 contains 14 residues. CDR3 bases: TGTGCCACCGCTGAGCGGGGGGGCGAAGACATTCAGTACTTC. Translated: CATAERGGEDIQYF.

The chain carries TRBV7-9 and TRBJ1-5; unclear D gene. The CDR3 is 13 residues long. Trimming pared 4 bases from V and 6 bases from J, leaving 10 bases between. The germline gives CDR1 SEHNR, CDR2 FQNEAQ (reference sequence). The DNA of the CDR3 is TGTGCCAGCAGCTCCGGATCAGTTCAGCCCCAGCATTTT. This codes for CASSSGSVQPQHF.

The chain joins TRBV7-2 to TRBJ2-7; 7 bases agree with TRBD2. Trimming at V came to 0 bases and at J to 2 bases, leaving 4 bases not matched to a gene. The CDR3 sequence is 15 residues long. Germline V gene data show CDR1 as SGHTA and CDR2 as FQGNSA. The CDR3 sequence is CASSLALAAPYEQYF. The CDR3 DNA reads TGTGCCAGCAGCTTAGCCCTAGCGGCCCCCTACGAGCAGTACTTC.

This clone was observed a single time. CDR3 coding DNA: TGTGCCAGCAACCCCCGGGACAGCTCCTACGAGCAGTACTTC. This sequence encodes CASNPRDSSYEQYF. J is TRBJ2-7 and V is TRBV7-2, with 7 nucleotides matching TRBD1. This CDR3 has 14 amino acids. V was pared by 7 bases and J by 0 bases, with 6 bases of the junction left unmatched. Germline loops: CDR1 SGHTA, CDR2 FQGNSA.